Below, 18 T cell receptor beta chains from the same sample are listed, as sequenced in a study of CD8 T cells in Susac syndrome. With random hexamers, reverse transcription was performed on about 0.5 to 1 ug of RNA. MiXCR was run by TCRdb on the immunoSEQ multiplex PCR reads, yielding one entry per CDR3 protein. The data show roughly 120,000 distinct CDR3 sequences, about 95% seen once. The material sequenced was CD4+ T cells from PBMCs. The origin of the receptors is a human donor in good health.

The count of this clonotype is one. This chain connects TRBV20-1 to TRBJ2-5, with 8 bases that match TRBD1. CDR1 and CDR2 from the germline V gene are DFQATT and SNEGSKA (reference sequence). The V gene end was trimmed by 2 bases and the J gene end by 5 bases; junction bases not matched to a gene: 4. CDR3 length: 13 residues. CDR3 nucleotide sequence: TGCAGTGCTAGACAGGGGGCCCGGGAGACCCAGTACTTC. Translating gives CSARQGARETQYF.

In DNA form, the CDR3 reads TGTGCCAGCAGCTTGACAGATGGAAATGAAAAACTGTTTTTT. It specifies CASSLTDGNEKLFF. The V and J genes are TRBV5-4 and TRBJ1-4; D remains unclear. Trimming left V 1 base short and J 5 bases short, with 9 bases between. The CDR3 runs to 14 residues. Germline CDR1 SGHNT, CDR2 YYREEE (reference sequence).

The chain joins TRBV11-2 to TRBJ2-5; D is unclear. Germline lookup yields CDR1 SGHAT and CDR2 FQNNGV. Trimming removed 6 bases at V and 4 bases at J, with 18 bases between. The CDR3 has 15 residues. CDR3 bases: TGTGCCAGCAGTCGACTTCAGGCGGAGCGAGAGACCCAGTACTTC. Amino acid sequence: CASSRLQAERETQYF.

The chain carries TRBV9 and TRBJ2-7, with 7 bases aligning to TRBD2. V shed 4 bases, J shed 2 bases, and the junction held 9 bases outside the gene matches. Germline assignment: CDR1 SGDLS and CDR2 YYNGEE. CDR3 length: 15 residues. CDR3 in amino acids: CASSPQPSGTYEQYF. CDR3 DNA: TGTGCCAGCAGCCCCCAGCCGAGCGGGACCTACGAGCAGTACTTC.

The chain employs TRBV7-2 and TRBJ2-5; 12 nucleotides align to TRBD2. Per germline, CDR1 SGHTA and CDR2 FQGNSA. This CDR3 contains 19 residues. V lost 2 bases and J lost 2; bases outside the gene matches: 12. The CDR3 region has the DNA TGTGCCAGCAGCTTAAAGCCGGCAATTGGACTAGCGGGGCAAGAGACCCAGTACTTC. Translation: CASSLKPAIGLAGQETQYF.

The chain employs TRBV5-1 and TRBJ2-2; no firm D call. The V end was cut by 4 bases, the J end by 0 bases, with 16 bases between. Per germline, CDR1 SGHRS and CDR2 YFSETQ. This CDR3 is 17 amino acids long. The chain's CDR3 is CASSLTWRPTNTGELFF. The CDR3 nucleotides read TGCGCCAGCAGCCTGACCTGGCGCCCCACGAACACCGGGGAGCTGTTTTTT. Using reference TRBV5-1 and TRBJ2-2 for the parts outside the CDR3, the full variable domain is KAGVTQTPRYLIKTRGQQVTLSCSPISGHRSVSWYQQTPGQGLQFLFEYFSETQRNKGNFPGRFSGRQFSNSRSEMNVSTLELGDSALYLCASSLTWRPTNTGELFFGEGSRLTVL.

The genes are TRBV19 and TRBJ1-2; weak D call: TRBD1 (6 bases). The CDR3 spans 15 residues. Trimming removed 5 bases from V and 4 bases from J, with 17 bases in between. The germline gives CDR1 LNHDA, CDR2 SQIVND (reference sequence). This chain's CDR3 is CASSPRQERFYGYTF. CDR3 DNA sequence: TGTGCCAGTAGTCCTAGACAGGAAAGATTCTATGGCTACACCTTC.

The CDR3 bases are TGCGCCAGCAGCCCACTGGAGGGGCTCTATGGCTACACCTTC. This gives the protein CASSPLEGLYGYTF. This rearrangement joins TRBV5-1 to TRBJ1-2; D is perhaps TRBD1 (5 bases). Trimming removed 4 bases from V and 4 bases from J, with 14 bases in between. The CDR3 is 14 residues long. Germline assignment: CDR1 SGHRS and CDR2 YFSETQ. Full variable domain (rest looked up from reference TRBV5-1 and TRBJ1-2): KAGVTQTPRYLIKTRGQQVTLSCSPISGHRSVSWYQQTPGQGLQFLFEYFSETQRNKGNFPGRFSGRQFSNSRSEMNVSTLELGDSALYLCASSPLEGLYGYTFGSGTRLTVV.

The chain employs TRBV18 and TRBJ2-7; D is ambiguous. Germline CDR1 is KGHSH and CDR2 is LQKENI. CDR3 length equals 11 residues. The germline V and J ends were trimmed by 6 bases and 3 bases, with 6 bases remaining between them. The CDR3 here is CASSISYEQYF. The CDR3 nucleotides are TGTGCCAGCTCCATCAGCTACGAGCAGTACTTC.

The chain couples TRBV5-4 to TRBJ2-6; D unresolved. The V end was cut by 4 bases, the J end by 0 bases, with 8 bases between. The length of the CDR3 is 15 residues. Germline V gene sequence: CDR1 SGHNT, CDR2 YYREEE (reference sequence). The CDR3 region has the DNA TGTGCCAGCAGCCTTGACAACTCTGGGGCCAACGTCCTGACTTTC. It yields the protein CASSLDNSGANVLTF.

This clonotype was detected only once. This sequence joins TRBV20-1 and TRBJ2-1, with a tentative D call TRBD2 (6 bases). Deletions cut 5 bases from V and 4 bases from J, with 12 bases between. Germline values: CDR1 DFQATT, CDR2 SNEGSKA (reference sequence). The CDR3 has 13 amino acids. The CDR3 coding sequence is TGCAGTGCTCGGTCTAGCGCTTACAATGAGCAGTTCTTC. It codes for CSARSSAYNEQFF.

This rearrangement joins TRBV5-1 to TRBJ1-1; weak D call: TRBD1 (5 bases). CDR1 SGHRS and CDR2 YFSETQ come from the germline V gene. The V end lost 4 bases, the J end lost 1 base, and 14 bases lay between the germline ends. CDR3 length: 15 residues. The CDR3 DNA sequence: TGCGCCAGCAGCCCAAGGGGCCTACCGAACACTGAAGCTTTCTTT. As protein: CASSPRGLPNTEAFF.

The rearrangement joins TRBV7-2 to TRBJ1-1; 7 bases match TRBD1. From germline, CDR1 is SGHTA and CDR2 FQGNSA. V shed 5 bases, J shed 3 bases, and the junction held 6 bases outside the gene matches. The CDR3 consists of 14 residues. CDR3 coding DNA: TGTGCCAGCAGCCGACAGGGTCGGGACACTGAAGCTTTCTTT. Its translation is CASSRQGRDTEAFF.

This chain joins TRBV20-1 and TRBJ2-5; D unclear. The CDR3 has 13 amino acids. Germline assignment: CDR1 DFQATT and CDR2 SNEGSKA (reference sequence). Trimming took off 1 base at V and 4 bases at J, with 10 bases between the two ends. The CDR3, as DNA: TGCAGTGCTAGAGGCCCCCAAATAGAGACCCAGTACTTC. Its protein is CSARGPQIETQYF.

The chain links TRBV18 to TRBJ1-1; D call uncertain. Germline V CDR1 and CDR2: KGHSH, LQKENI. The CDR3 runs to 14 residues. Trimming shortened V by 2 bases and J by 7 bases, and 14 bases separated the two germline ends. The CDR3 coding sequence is TGTGCCAGCTCACCATGGCCGACTGCGGTTGAAGCTTTCTTT. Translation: CASSPWPTAVEAFF. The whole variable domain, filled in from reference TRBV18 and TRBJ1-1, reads NAGVMQNPRHLVRRRGQEARLRCSPMKGHSHVYWYRQLPEEGLKFMVYLQKENIIDESGMPKERFSAEFPKEGPSILRIQQVVRGDSAAYFCASSPWPTAVEAFFGQGTRLTVV.

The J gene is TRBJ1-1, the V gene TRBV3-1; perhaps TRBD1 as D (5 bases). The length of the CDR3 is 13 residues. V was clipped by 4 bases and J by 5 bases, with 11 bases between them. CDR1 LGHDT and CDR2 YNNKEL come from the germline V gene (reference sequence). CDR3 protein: CASSLIRETEAFF. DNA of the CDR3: TGTGCCAGCAGCCTGATCAGGGAGACTGAAGCTTTCTTT.

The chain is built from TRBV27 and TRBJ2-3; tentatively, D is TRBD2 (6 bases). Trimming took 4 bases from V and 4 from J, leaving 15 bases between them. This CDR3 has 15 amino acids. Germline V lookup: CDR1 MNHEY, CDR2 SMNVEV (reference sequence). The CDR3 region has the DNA TGTGCCAGCAGTTCCCGCGGGGTGTCGGCAGATACGCAGTATTTT. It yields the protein CASSSRGVSADTQYF.

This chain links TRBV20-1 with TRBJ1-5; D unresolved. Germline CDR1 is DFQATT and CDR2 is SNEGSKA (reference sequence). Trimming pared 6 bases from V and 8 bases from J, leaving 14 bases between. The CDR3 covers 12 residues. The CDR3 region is CSASTYQKPQHF. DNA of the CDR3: TGCAGTGCAAGTACATATCAAAAGCCCCAGCATTTT.